This T cell receptor (beta chain) emerged from a study of T cell clones after liver transplantation. Across the whole study: Three of eight recipients were HCV-positive; others had non-autoimmune, non-viral indications. Overall study findings and caveats: These preliminary findings come from unstandardized post-transplant sampling times. Post-transplant, graft-donor-reactive CD4 TCRbeta sequences in blood dropped significantly in 5 of 8 subjects. Graft donor-reactive T cells may have migrated into the graft rather than being deleted.

Assay used: immunoSEQ multiplex PCR; TCRdb lists only in-frame clones, some missing. The sample lists tens of thousands of clones, about 92% seen once, with roughly 2.7% in the top ten. The CDR3 extends over 14 amino acids. From germline, CDR1 is KGHSH and CDR2 LQKENI. V lost 3 bases to trimming and J lost 1 base; unmatched junction nucleotides: 1. Of note for this clone: No antigen is known for it.

The chain is built from TRBV18 and TRBJ2-5; 8 bases line up with TRBD1. The specimen comprised CD4+ T cells from blood, sampled before liver transplant. The sequence was collected from a human donor who received a liver transplant. CDR3 bases: TGTGCCAGCTCACCGGACAGGGCCCAAGAGACCCAGTACTTC. Protein sequence: CASSPDRAQETQYF. Full variable domain (missing parts from reference TRBV18 and TRBJ2-5): NAGVMQNPRHLVRRRGQEARLRCSPMKGHSHVYWYRQLPEEGLKFMVYLQKENIIDESGMPKERFSAEFPKEGPSILRIQQVVRGDSAAYFCASSPDRAQETQYFGPGTRLLVL.